This T cell receptor (beta chain) comes out of a study of T cells in localized non-small cell lung cancer. The CDR3 is 16 amino acids. The germline V gene encodes CDR1 LGHNA and CDR2 YSLEER. Trimming removed 0 bases at V and 3 bases at J, with 12 bases between. The method was immunoSEQ multiplex PCR; TCRdb's version includes in-frame clones alone and lacks a portion of them. The sample lists fewer than 30,000 clones, about 86% occurring once. This chain links TRBV4-3 with TRBJ1-5; weak D call: TRBD1 (5 bases). The sequenced sample was peripheral blood, obtained before any cancer treatment. The source of this sequence is a woman aged 35 to 75 with stage I lung adenocarcinoma. The CDR3 region is CASSQEVQGYNQPQHF. The CDR3 DNA reads as TGCGCCAGCAGCCAAGAGGTCCAGGGCTACAATCAGCCCCAGCATTTT.